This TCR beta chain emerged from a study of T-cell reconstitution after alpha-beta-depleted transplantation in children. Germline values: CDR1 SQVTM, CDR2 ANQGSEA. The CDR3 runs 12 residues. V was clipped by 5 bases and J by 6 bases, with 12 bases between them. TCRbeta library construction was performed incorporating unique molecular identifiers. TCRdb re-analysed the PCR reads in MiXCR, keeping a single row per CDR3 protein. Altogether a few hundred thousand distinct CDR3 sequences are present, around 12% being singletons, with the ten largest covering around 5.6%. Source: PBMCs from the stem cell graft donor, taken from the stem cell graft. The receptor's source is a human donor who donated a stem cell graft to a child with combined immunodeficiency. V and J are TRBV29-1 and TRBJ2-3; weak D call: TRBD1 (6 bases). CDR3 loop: CSVPQGGDTQYF. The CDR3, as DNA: TGCAGCGTTCCACAGGGTGGGGATACGCAGTATTTT.